The 24 T cell receptor beta chains below come from one sample, sequenced in a study of siplizumab effects on memory and regulatory T cells. Only in-frame clones appear in the TCRdb table, and some are missing; sequencing was by immunoSEQ multiplex PCR. The data show roughly 92,000 clones, nearly 95% seen once. The sample consisted of non-Treg CD4+ T cells sorted from blood. These receptors originate from a human donor in good health.

The genes are TRBV6-6 and TRBJ1-5, with 7 bases fitting TRBD1. CDR3 length equals 14 residues. V was clipped by 6 bases and J by 5 bases; unmatched bases: 7. Germline V lookup: CDR1 MNHNY, CDR2 SVGAGI (reference sequence). The CDR3 region has the DNA TGTGCCAGCAGAAAAAACAGGGGAGATCAGCCCCAGCATTTT. Translated: CASRKNRGDQPQHF.

CDR3 amino acids: CASSWTENQPQHF. The CDR3 DNA follows: TGTGCCAGCAGCTGGACAGAAAATCAGCCCCAGCATTTT. The rearrangement links TRBV14 to TRBJ1-5, with a tentative D call TRBD1 (6 bases). The V end lost 5 bases, the J end lost 4 bases, and 9 bases lay between the germline ends. Germline assignment: CDR1 SGHDN and CDR2 FVKESK. This CDR3 region has 13 residues.

This chain links TRBV6-6 with TRBJ2-1; a weak D match, TRBD2 (5 bases). This CDR3 has 15 residues. Germline CDR1 and CDR2: MNHNY and SVGAGI (reference sequence). V lost 5 bases to trimming and J lost 7 bases, with 18 bases between them. The CDR3 sequence is CASSGLSRGVNEQFF. CDR3 nucleotides: TGTGCCAGCAGTGGACTGTCACGTGGGGTTAATGAGCAGTTCTTC.

V and J are TRBV5-4 and TRBJ2-3; no definite D call. From germline, CDR1 is SGHNT and CDR2 YYREEE (reference sequence). V dropped 0 bases and J dropped 2 bases, with 10 bases sitting between them. This CDR3 contains 15 residues. The CDR3 DNA is TGTGCCAGCAGCTTGGAACCGCGGACCACAGATACGCAGTATTTT. Amino acids: CASSLEPRTTDTQYF.

The chain uses TRBV19 and TRBJ1-3; D unresolved. The CDR3 totals 15 residues. Germline V gene data show CDR1 as LNHDA and CDR2 as SQIVND (reference sequence). Between the trimmed V and J ends, which lost 5 bases and 0 bases, there was a span of 11 bases. The CDR3 is CASSDRITSGNTIYF. CDR3 nucleotide sequence: TGTGCCAGTAGTGATAGGATTACCTCTGGAAACACCATATATTTT.

The chain joins TRBV7-9 to TRBJ2-5; TRBD1 matches 7 bases. J was trimmed by 4 bases and V by 2 bases; bases with no gene match: 4. Germline CDR1 is SEHNR and CDR2 is FQNEAQ (reference sequence). The CDR3 totals 14 residues. The CDR3, as DNA: TGTGCCAGCAGCTTAAGGGGGCTCGGAGAGACCCAGTACTTC. Its translation: CASSLRGLGETQYF.

The CDR3 is CASSYPEEGGVSYNEQFF. The CDR3 coding sequence is TGTGCCAGCAGTTACCCCGAGGAGGGAGGAGTATCCTACAATGAGCAGTTCTTC. V gene TRBV6-7 combines with J gene TRBJ2-1; a possible D gene is TRBD2 (6 bases). TRBV6-7 is assigned to the ORF class and has an uncertain function. This CDR3 is 18 amino acids long. The germline V and J ends were trimmed by 2 bases and 1 base, with 18 bases remaining between them.

The chain links TRBV6-6 to TRBJ1-1; D remains unclear. The CDR3 spans 14 residues. Germline lookup yields CDR1 MNHNY and CDR2 SVGAGI (reference sequence). V lost 2 bases to trimming and J lost 5 bases, with 12 bases between them. As DNA, the CDR3 is TGTGCCAGCAGTTACGTTAGGTCGGGGACTGAAGCTTTCTTT. Its translation is CASSYVRSGTEAFF.

The V call is TRBV11-2, the J call TRBJ2-7; D is uncertain. The V and J ends lost 4 bases and 3 bases respectively, with 16 bases between them. The CDR3 is 15 amino acids. Germline assignment: CDR1 SGHAT and CDR2 FQNNGV. The CDR3 nucleotides are TGTGCCAGCAGCTCACAGATAGGGTCCGGCTACGAGCAGTACTTC. This translates into CASSSQIGSGYEQYF.

This chain links TRBV9 with TRBJ1-1, with D perhaps matching TRBD1 (5 bases). V was trimmed by 3 bases and J by 1 base, leaving 7 bases between them. The germline gives CDR1 SGDLS, CDR2 YYNGEE. CDR3 length: 13 amino acids. The CDR3 sequence is CASSAGGNTEAFF. The CDR3 bases are TGTGCCAGCAGCGCCGGGGGGAACACTGAAGCTTTCTTT.

The genes are TRBV5-6 and TRBJ2-7; a possible D gene is TRBD1 (6 bases). The V gene lost 5 bases and the J gene lost 3 bases, with 12 bases spanning the gap. The CDR3 runs 13 residues. Germline V lookup: CDR1 SGHDT, CDR2 YYEEEE. The CDR3 spells CASSWSQGYEQYF. CDR3 in DNA: TGTGCCAGCAGTTGGTCACAGGGCTACGAGCAGTACTTC.

The chain combines TRBV19 with TRBJ2-7; D gene uncertain. This CDR3 spans 13 amino acids. V was shortened by 5 bases and J by 3 bases, with 11 bases between the two germline ends. CDR1 and CDR2 (germline): LNHDA, SQIVND (reference sequence). CDR3 in amino acids: CASSPHLGYEQYF. In nucleotides, the CDR3 is TGTGCCAGTAGTCCCCACCTGGGCTACGAGCAGTACTTC.

The genes are TRBV27 and TRBJ2-5; D could derive from TRBD1 or TRBD2 (5 bases each). The germline gives CDR1 MNHEY, CDR2 SMNVEV (reference sequence). Between the trimmed V and J ends, which lost 2 bases and 2 bases, there was a span of 9 bases. The CDR3 length is 14 residues. In nucleotides, the CDR3 is TGTGCCAGCAGTTTAATTGGGGGTCAAGAGACCCAGTACTTC. Protein sequence: CASSLIGGQETQYF.

This chain connects TRBV9 to TRBJ2-1; 15 bases fit TRBD2. Trimming removed 4 bases from V and 4 bases from J; junction bases left unmatched: 3. The length of the CDR3 is 16 residues. The germline V gene has CDR1 SGDLS and CDR2 YYNGEE. CDR3: CASSPGTSGGYNEQFF. The CDR3 nucleotides read TGTGCCAGCAGCCCCGGGACTAGCGGGGGGTACAATGAGCAGTTCTTC.

V usage is TRBV6-5 and J usage is TRBJ1-6; D might be TRBD1 (5 bases). Per germline, CDR1 MNHEY and CDR2 SVGAGI. The V end was cut by 6 bases, the J end by 5 bases, with 8 bases between. This CDR3 spans 13 amino acids. The CDR3, as DNA: TGTGCCAGCAGCCAGGGTCATAATTCACCCCTCCACTTT. It is translated as CASSQGHNSPLHF.

This chain connects TRBV6-6 to TRBJ2-5, with a possible D match to TRBD2 (5 bases). The germline V gene has CDR1 MNHNY and CDR2 SVGAGI (reference sequence). This CDR3 is built from 15 residues. V was shortened by 7 bases and J by 2 bases, with 17 bases between the two germline ends. The CDR3 DNA follows: TGTGCCAGCAAAATGGATACAGCGGCACAAGAGACCCAGTACTTC. Translating gives CASKMDTAAQETQYF.

The rearrangement joins TRBV5-1 to TRBJ2-1; 10 bases align to TRBD2. Trimming at V came to 4 bases and at J to 5 bases, leaving 6 bases not matched to a gene. This CDR3 region has 15 residues. In germline, CDR1 is SGHRS, CDR2 YFSETQ. CDR3 in DNA: TGCGCCAGCAGCCTTATAGCGGGGGGAAACAATGAGCAGTTCTTC. It encodes CASSLIAGGNNEQFF. Complete variable domain (other parts from reference TRBV5-1 and TRBJ2-1): KAGVTQTPRYLIKTRGQQVTLSCSPISGHRSVSWYQQTPGQGLQFLFEYFSETQRNKGNFPGRFSGRQFSNSRSEMNVSTLELGDSALYLCASSLIAGGNNEQFFGPGTRLTVL.

This sequence joins TRBV30 and TRBJ2-3, with a weak D call TRBD2 (7 bases). This CDR3 has 15 amino acids. Trimming pared 2 bases from V and 2 bases from J, leaving 14 bases between. Germline CDR1 GTSNPN, CDR2 SVGIG (reference sequence). In DNA form, the CDR3 reads TGTGCCTGGAGTACTGGGGGGGCGGTCACAGATACGCAGTATTTT. Its translation is CAWSTGGAVTDTQYF.

The chain joins TRBV29-1 to TRBJ2-7; 10 positions agree with TRBD1. Germline lookup yields CDR1 SQVTM and CDR2 ANQGSEA. The length of the CDR3 is 11 residues. V dropped 7 bases and J dropped 5; count of bases not matched to a gene: 2. The CDR3 spells CSAGTGDEQYF. The CDR3 nucleotides read TGCAGCGCCGGGACAGGGGACGAGCAGTACTTC.

The rearrangement uses TRBV9 and TRBJ1-2; 8 nucleotides line up with TRBD1. This CDR3 is built from 14 residues. Germline trimming cut 3 bases from V and 2 bases from J; bases unmatched to any gene: 3. Germline CDR1 and CDR2: SGDLS and YYNGEE. Here the CDR3 DNA reads TGTGCCAGCAGCGAAACAGGGGGGAACTATGGCTACACCTTC. As protein: CASSETGGNYGYTF.

The rearrangement uses TRBV11-2 and TRBJ1-6, with a weak D call TRBD1 (5 bases). Trimming removed 3 bases at V and 8 bases at J, with 11 bases between. The germline CDR1 and CDR2 sequences are SGHAT and FQNNGV. CDR3 length: 14 residues. The CDR3 here is CASSFGASDSPLHF. In nucleotides, the CDR3 is TGTGCCAGCAGCTTCGGGGCGTCAGATTCACCCCTCCACTTT.

V is TRBV6-5 and J is TRBJ1-2, with D hard to call. The CDR3 contains 12 residues. Germline-derived CDR1 and CDR2 are MNHEY and SVGAGI. Trimming took off 7 bases at V and 7 bases at J, with 13 bases between the two ends. The CDR3, as DNA: TGTGCCAGCACTCCCGACGGAGTTGGCTACACCTTC. This encodes CASTPDGVGYTF.

The chain couples TRBV7-9 to TRBJ2-3; D perhaps matches TRBD2 (7 bases). The CDR3 loop spans 18 amino acids. Per germline, CDR1 SEHNR and CDR2 FQNEAQ (reference sequence). V lost 0 bases, J lost 3 bases, and 19 bases lay in between. CDR3 protein: CASSLADLRGRGTDTQYF. The CDR3 DNA sequence: TGTGCCAGCAGCTTAGCCGACTTGCGGGGGCGCGGGACAGATACGCAGTATTTT.

The V call is TRBV5-1, the J call TRBJ2-5, with a tentative D call TRBD1 (6 bases). The V gene's germline CDR1 is SGHRS and CDR2 YFSETQ. Deletions cut 1 base from V and 4 bases from J, with 11 bases between. The CDR3 is 14 amino acids. The DNA of the CDR3 is TGCGCCAGCAGCTTGCGGTCACAGGGAGAGACCCAGTACTTC. Translated: CASSLRSQGETQYF. Full variable domain (missing parts from reference TRBV5-1 and TRBJ2-5): KAGVTQTPRYLIKTRGQQVTLSCSPISGHRSVSWYQQTPGQGLQFLFEYFSETQRNKGNFPGRFSGRQFSNSRSEMNVSTLELGDSALYLCASSLRSQGETQYFGPGTRLLVL.